This T cell receptor beta chain is drawn from a study of shared clonotypes between healthy human individuals. Study-level points and caveats: Sharing across four donors was highest in naive CD4 (approximately 5%) and lowest in memory CD8 (around 0.4%).

Study donors comprised healthy, HIV-negative adults devoid of recent acute infection or vaccination. On this clone: No antigen is known for it. The sample carries other DNA sequences with the same CDR3.

Sequencing used immunoSEQ multiplex PCR; TCRdb keeps in-frame clones, though not all of them. The top ten clones hold 0.37% of a sample with 2 million to 2.5 million clones, roughly 90% of them seen once. The CDR3 contains 13 residues. With 3 bases removed from V and 3 bases from J, the gap between germline ends came to 7 bases. Germline loops: CDR1 MDHEN, CDR2 SYDVKM. J is TRBJ2-3 and V is TRBV28; D is unresolved. The sequence derives from a man between 18 and 35 years old in good health. Some clones in this sample may be carry-over from other donors' samples. Sequencing used naive CD4+ T cells from PBMCs. Subset given: CD45RA+ positively selected. The CDR3 DNA sequence: TGTGCCAGCAGTTTGCCCGAGACAGATACGCAGTATTTT. It is translated as CASSLPETDTQYF.